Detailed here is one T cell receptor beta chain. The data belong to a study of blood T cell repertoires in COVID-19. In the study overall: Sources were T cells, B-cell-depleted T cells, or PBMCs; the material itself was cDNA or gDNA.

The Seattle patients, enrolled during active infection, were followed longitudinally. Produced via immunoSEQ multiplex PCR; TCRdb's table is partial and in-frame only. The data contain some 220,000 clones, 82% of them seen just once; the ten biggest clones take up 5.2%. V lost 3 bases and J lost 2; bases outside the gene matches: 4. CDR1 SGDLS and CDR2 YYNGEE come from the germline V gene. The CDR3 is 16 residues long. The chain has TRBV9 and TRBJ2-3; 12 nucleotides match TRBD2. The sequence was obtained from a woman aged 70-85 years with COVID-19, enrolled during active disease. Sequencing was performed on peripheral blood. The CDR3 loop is CASSGSSGRATDTQYF. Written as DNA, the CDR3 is TGTGCCAGCAGCGGCTCTAGCGGGAGGGCCACAGATACGCAGTATTTT.